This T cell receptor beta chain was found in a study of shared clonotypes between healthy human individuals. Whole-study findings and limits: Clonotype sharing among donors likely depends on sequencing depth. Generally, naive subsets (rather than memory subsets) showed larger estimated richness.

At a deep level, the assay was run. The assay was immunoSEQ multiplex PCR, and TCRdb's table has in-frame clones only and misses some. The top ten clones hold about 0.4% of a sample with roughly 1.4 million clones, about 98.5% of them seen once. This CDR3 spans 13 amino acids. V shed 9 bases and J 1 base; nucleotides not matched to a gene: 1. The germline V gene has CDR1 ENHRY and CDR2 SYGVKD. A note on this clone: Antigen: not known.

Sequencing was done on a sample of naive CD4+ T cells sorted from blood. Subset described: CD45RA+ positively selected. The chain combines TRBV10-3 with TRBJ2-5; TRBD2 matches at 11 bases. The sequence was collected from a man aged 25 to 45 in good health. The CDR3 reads CAMTSGVQETQYF. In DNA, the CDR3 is TGTGCCATGACTAGCGGGGTCCAAGAGACCCAGTACTTC.